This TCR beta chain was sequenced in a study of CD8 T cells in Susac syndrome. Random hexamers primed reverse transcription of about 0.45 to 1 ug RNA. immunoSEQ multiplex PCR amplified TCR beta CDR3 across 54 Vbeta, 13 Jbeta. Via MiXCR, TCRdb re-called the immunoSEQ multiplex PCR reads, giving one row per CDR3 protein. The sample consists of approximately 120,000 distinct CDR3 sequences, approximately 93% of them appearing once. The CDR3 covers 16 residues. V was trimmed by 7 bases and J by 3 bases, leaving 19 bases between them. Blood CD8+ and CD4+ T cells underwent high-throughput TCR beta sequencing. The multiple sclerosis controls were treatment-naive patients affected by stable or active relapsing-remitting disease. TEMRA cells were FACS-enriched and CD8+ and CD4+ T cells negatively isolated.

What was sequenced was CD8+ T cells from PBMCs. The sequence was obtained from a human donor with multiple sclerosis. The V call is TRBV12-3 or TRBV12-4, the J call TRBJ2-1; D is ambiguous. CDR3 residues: CASNELVTRSYNEQFF. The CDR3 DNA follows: TGTGCCAGCAACGAGCTAGTCACCCGGAGCTACAATGAGCAGTTCTTC.